This T cell receptor beta chain was identified in a study of blood T cell repertoires in COVID-19. The CDR3 runs 16 residues. V was pared by 5 bases and J by 0 bases, with 17 bases between. Germline V gene sequence: CDR1 SGDLS, CDR2 YYNGEE. The repertoire was sequenced with immunoSEQ multiplex PCR; TCRdb's copy has only in-frame clones and lacks some. The table lists 300,000 to 450,000 clones, around nine tenths of them singletons, with over 0.9% in the top ten. This chain links TRBV9 with TRBJ1-2; D is perhaps TRBD1 (5 bases). Material: PBMCs or T cells enriched from blood (not recorded which). This receptor was identified in a woman aged 25 to 39 who had been exposed to COVID-19. CDR3 sequence (DNA): TGTGCCAGCAGTCTCCCGCGGGGGACGGCTAACTATGGCTACACCTTC. Translating gives CASSLPRGTANYGYTF.